This T cell receptor beta chain was found in a study of T cell responses to AZD1222 COVID-19 vaccine. The study's findings and limits: Clonal diversity may have been underestimated in mostly white British donors. Receipt of two AZD1222 doses was followed by a rise in Spike-specific TCR breadth and depth. Reports indicate that nearly half of spike-specific TCRs are directed at unmutated variant regions. Researchers took repertoire samples only after the peak T cell response had come.

Libraries were prepared by immunoSEQ multiplex PCR; TCRdb keeps only in-frame clonotypes and omits some of them. The profile shows 150,000 or so clones, 91% of them singletons. Note on this clone: The antigen is not known.

The CDR3 spans 15 residues. CDR1 SEHNR and CDR2 FQNEAQ come from the germline V gene (reference sequence). V lost 5 bases and J 5 bases, leaving 18 bases between the germline ends. This sequence originates from an adult in good health. The gene calls are TRBV7-9 and TRBJ2-5; TRBD2 is a possible D gene (5 bases). The material was peripheral blood, obtained on day 0 of AZD1222 vaccination. The CDR3 coding sequence is TGTGCCAGCAGCCTCGGGCTAGCCTACGATGAGACCCAGTACTTC. This translates into CASSLGLAYDETQYF.